The 9 T cell receptor beta chains given below trace back to one sample, sequenced in a study of OX40 agonist ivuxolimab in advanced cancers. The data were produced by immunoSEQ multiplex PCR, yet TCRdb's version contains in-frame clones alone and is incomplete. The sample lists about 110,000 clones; approximately 90% were seen once. The sequences come from CD4+ or CD8+ T cells sorted from blood, collected in a trial of the OX40 agonist ivuxolimab. All receptors derive from an adult with an advanced solid tumor such as melanoma, head and neck, liver or kidney cancer.

The chain is built from TRBV6-6 and TRBJ2-1; D may be TRBD1 (5 bases). This CDR3 contains 13 residues. Germline values: CDR1 MNHNY, CDR2 SVGAGI (reference sequence). Trimming cost V 7 bases and J 7 bases, with 14 bases left between them. The CDR3 nucleotides are TGTGCCAGCAATGACAGACTTGGTAATGAGCAGTTCTTC. Its translation: CASNDRLGNEQFF.

The chain combines TRBV9 with TRBJ1-1, with D maybe TRBD1 (6 bases). Germline CDR1 reads SGDLS; CDR2 reads YYNGEE. Trimming removed 3 bases from V and 1 base from J, with 16 bases in between. There are 16 residues in the CDR3. CDR3 residues: CASSAHTGDTNTEAFF. In nucleotides, the CDR3 is TGTGCCAGCAGCGCACATACTGGGGACACGAACACTGAAGCTTTCTTT.

The count of this clone is one. The chain employs TRBV2 and TRBJ2-5; TRBD1 matches at 8 bases. This CDR3 contains 15 residues. With 1 base clipped from V and 2 bases from J, the junction kept 3 bases outside the gene matches. Per germline, CDR1 SNHLY and CDR2 FYNNEI. CDR3 nucleotides: TGTGCCAGCAGTGAAGGGACAGGGATACAAGAGACCCAGTACTTC. The encoded protein is CASSEGTGIQETQYF. Supplemented by reference TRBV2 and TRBJ2-5, the full variable domain reads EPEVTQTPSHQVTQMGQEVILRCVPISNHLYFYWYRQILGQKVEFLVSFYNNEISEKSEIFDDQFSVERPDGSNFTLKIRSTKLEDSAMYFCASSEGTGIQETQYFGPGTRLLVL.

In its sample, this clone was seen once. Sequence at one end of the junction differs from germline and may be a read error. For the CDR3, the DNA is TGTGCCAGCAGTCAAGGGACAGGAGGCGAAAAACTGTTTTTT. Encoded protein: CASSQGTGGEKLFF. The genes are TRBV4-2 and TRBJ1-4; 8 bases match TRBD1. CDR1 and CDR2 (germline): LGHNA, YNFKEQ. The CDR3 length is 14 residues.

This chain joins TRBV7-3 and TRBJ2-7; 7 positions agree with TRBD2. The CDR3 contains 15 residues. CDR1 is SGHTA and CDR2 is FQGTGA in the germline V gene. J gave up 1 base and V 5 bases, and 8 bases lay outside the gene matches. The chain's CDR3 is CASSPGGEGSYEQYF. In DNA, the CDR3 is TGTGCCAGCAGCCCTGGCGGGGAGGGATCCTACGAGCAGTACTTC.

The rearrangement uses TRBV12-5 and TRBJ2-1; 10 nucleotides agree with TRBD1. The germline V gene has CDR1 LGHNT and CDR2 FRNRAP. The CDR3 consists of 14 residues. The CDR3 DNA follows: TGTGCCCGCCGCCCGGGACAGGGGTTAGATGAGCAGTTCTTC. It translates to CARRPGQGLDEQFF. Looking up the rest from reference TRBV12-5 and TRBJ2-1 gives the full variable domain: DARVTQTPRHKVTEMGQEVTMRCQPILGHNTVFWYRQTMMQGLELLAYFRNRAPLDDSGMPKDRFSAEMPDATLATLKIQPSEPRDSAVYFCARRPGQGLDEQFFGPGTRLTVL.

The chain is built from TRBV19 and TRBJ2-7; D might be TRBD2 (5 bases). Trimming removed 5 bases at V and 0 bases at J, with 8 bases between. Germline loops: CDR1 LNHDA, CDR2 SQIVND (reference sequence). This CDR3 contains 13 residues. CDR3 region: CASSGGPSYEQYF. The CDR3 DNA reads as TGTGCCAGTAGTGGAGGTCCCTCCTACGAGCAGTACTTC.

The chain uses TRBV30 and TRBJ1-3; D may be TRBD1 (5 bases). Trimming pared 5 bases from V and 4 bases from J, leaving 12 bases between. Germline CDR1 is GTSNPN and CDR2 is SVGIG (reference sequence). The CDR3 sequence is 13 residues long. The chain's CDR3 is CAWQGGPGNTIYF. CDR3 sequence (DNA): TGTGCCTGGCAGGGAGGTCCCGGAAACACCATATATTTT.

The V call is TRBV30, the J call TRBJ1-2, with D maybe TRBD1 (5 bases). Germline V CDR1 and CDR2: GTSNPN, SVGIG (reference sequence). This CDR3 has 14 amino acids. V lost 1 base and J lost 0, with 9 bases in between. The CDR3 DNA sequence: TGTGCCTGGAGTGCCACAGGTTCTAACTATGGCTACACCTTC. Its protein is CAWSATGSNYGYTF.